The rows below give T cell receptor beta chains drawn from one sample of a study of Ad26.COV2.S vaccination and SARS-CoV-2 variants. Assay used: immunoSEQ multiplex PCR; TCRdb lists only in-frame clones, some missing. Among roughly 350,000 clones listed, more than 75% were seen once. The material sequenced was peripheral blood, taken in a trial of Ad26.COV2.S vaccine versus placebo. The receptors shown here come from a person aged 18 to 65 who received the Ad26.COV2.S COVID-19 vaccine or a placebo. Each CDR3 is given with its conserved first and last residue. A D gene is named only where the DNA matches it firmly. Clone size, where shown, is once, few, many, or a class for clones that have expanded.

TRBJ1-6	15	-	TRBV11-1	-	CASSLRGWGNSPLHF	TGTGCCAGCAGCTTAAGAGGATGGGGTAATTCACCCCTCCACTTT
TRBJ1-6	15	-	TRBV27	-	CASSLARAHNSPLHF	TGTGCCAGCAGTTTAGCCCGGGCCCATAATTCACCCCTCCACTTT
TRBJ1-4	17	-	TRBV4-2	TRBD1	CASSPPWGTGFGEKLFF	TGTGCCAGCAGCCCCCCTTGGGGGACAGGGTTTGGTGAAAAACTGTTTTTT
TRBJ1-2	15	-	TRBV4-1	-	CASSQDRSSTYGYTF	TGCGCCAGCAGCCAAGACAGGTCATCCACCTATGGCTACACCTTC
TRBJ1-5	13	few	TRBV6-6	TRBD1	CASTRDRRTPQHF	TGTGCCAGCACCCGGGACAGACGAACGCCCCAGCATTTT
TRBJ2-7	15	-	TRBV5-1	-	CASSALGRGDYEQYF	TGCGCCAGCAGCGCGTTAGGAAGGGGGGACTACGAGCAGTACTTC
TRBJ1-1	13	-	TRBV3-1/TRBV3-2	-	CASSQGGDTEAFF	TGTGCCAGCAGCCAAGGTGGGGACACTGAAGCTTTCTTT
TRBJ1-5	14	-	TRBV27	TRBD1	CASSLTGPHQPQHF	TGTGCCAGCAGTTTGACAGGGCCCCATCAGCCCCAGCATTTT
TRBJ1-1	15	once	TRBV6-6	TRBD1	CASSQLGTGNTEAFF	TGTGCCAGCAGTCAATTGGGGACAGGCAACACTGAAGCTTTCTTT
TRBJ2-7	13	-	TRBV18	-	CASSPDYSYEQYF	TGTGCCAGCTCACCGGACTACTCCTACGAGCAGTACTTC
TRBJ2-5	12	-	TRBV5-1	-	CASTDFDETQYF	TGCGCCAGCACCGATTTTGACGAGACCCAGTACTTC
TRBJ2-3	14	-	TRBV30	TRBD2	CAWTYRGGADTQYF	TGTGCCTGGACTTATCGCGGGGGGGCAGATACGCAGTATTTT
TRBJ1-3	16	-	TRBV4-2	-	CASSQDRVGSGNTIYF	TGTGCCAGCAGCCAAGATCGGGTCGGTTCTGGAAACACCATATATTTT
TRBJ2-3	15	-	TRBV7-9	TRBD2	CASSLALAGTDTQYF	TGTGCCAGCAGCTTAGCGCTAGCGGGGACAGATACGCAGTATTTT
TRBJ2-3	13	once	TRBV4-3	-	CASSQDRRDTQYF	TGCGCCAGCAGCCAAGATAGGAGAGATACGCAGTATTTT
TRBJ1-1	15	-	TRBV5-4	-	CASSLAGLGGTEAFF	TGTGCCAGCAGCTTGGCCGGACTTGGGGGCACTGAAGCTTTCTTT
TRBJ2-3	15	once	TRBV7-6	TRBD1	CASSLWDSSTDTQYF	TGTGCCAGCAGCTTATGGGACAGTAGCACAGATACGCAGTATTTT
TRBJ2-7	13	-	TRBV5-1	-	CASSMGAVYEQYF	TGCGCCAGCAGCATGGGAGCGGTATACGAGCAGTACTTC
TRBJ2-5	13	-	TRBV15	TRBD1	CATSSRGLETQYF	TGTGCCACCAGCAGTAGGGGGCTAGAGACCCAGTACTTC
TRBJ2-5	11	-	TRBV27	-	CASSLGETQYF	TGTGCCAGCAGCTTGGGGGAGACCCAGTACTTC
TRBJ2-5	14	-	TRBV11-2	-	CASSVTGLKETQYF	TGTGCCAGCAGCGTCACCGGCCTTAAAGAGACCCAGTACTTC
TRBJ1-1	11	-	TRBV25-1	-	CASSGGRGAFF	TGTGCCAGCAGTGGAGGCCGGGGAGCTTTCTTT
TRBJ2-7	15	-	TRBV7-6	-	CASSEGVVAEYEQYF	TGTGCCAGCAGCGAGGGAGTTGTAGCGGAATACGAGCAGTACTTC
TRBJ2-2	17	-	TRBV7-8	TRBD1	CASSLFRGQENTGELFF	TGTGCCAGCAGCTTGTTCCGGGGACAGGAGAACACCGGGGAGCTGTTTTTT
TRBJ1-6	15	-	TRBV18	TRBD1	CASSPTDRGNSPLHF	TGTGCCAGCTCACCGACGGACAGGGGGAATTCACCCCTCCACTTT
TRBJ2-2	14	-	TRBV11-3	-	CASSLGFSTGELFF	TGTGCCAGCAGCTTAGGCTTTAGCACCGGGGAGCTGTTTTTT
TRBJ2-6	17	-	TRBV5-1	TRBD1	CASSSGQGGSGANVLTF	TGCGCCAGCAGCTCCGGACAGGGGGGGTCTGGGGCCAACGTCCTGACTTTC
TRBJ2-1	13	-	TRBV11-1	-	CASSLEGGGEQFF	TGTGCCAGCAGCTTAGAGGGAGGCGGTGAGCAGTTCTTC
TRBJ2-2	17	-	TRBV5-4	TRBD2	CASSSGLAGGRPGELFF	TGTGCCAGCAGCTCCGGACTAGCGGGGGGGCGGCCCGGGGAGCTGTTTTTT
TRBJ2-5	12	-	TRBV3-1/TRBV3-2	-	CASSQERKTQYF	TGTGCCAGCAGCCAAGAAAGAAAGACCCAGTACTTC
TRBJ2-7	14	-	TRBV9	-	CASSVEDAKYEQYF	TGTGCCAGCAGCGTAGAAGATGCAAAATACGAGCAGTACTTC
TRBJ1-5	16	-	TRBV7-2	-	CASSLVGGGSNQPQHF	TGTGCCAGCAGCTTAGTTGGAGGGGGTAGCAATCAGCCCCAGCATTTT
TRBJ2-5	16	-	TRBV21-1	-	CASSKGLAGGKETQYF	TGTGCCAGCAGCAAAGGACTAGCGGGGGGGAAAGAGACCCAGTACTTC
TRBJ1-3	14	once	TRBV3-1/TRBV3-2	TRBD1	CASSRSGGRNTIYF	TGTGCCAGCAGCCGCTCAGGGGGGAGAAACACCATATATTTT
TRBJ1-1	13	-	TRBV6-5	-	CASSWAANTEAFF	TGTGCCAGCAGTTGGGCAGCGAACACTGAAGCTTTCTTT
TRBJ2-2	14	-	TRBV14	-	CASSQDLNTGELFF	TGTGCCAGCAGCCAAGACCTTAACACCGGGGAGCTGTTTTTT